This T cell receptor (beta chain) was found in a study of T cells expressing NK-cell markers. Study findings and constraints: For six donors, the dominant NKG2C+ clonotypes made up roughly 1.0-7.0% of their CD8+ T cells.

A note on this clonotype: Its antigen is currently unknown.

TCRdb re-called the 5' RACE reads and shows each CDR3 protein once, DNA omitted. This table lists some 410,000 distinct CDR3 sequences. The sequence was collected from a woman between 18 and 69 years old in good health. The sample taken for sequencing was blood T cells: a sorted CD56 or NKG2C T cell subset, CD4+ or CD8+ T cells, or bulk PBMC T cells (not recorded which).

The CDR3: CASSYSPPGRGEQYF. The rearrangement uses TRBV6-5 and TRBJ2-7; TCRdb proposes TRBD1, but this gene call is untestable without DNA. This CDR3 is built from 15 residues. The germline V gene encodes CDR1 MNHEY and CDR2 SVGAGI.